Listed below are T cell receptor beta chains from one sample, sequenced in a study of identical twins. TCRdb called the 5' RACE reads again in MiXCR, with one record for every CDR3 protein. Altogether some 900,000 distinct CDR3 sequences are present, 9% to 15% being singletons, with the ten largest covering around 1.5%. The sample was also reused in another study, on yellow fever vaccine responses in identical twins.

The sequencing sample was made of PBMCs. Every receptor here comes from a woman younger than 30 in good health. The CDR3 runs from the conserved cysteine through the conserved F or W. D genes are given only for firm matches. The size of a clone is reported for some rows only, either as once, few or many, or as a class for expanded clones.

cdr3_aa cdr3_nt v_call d_call j_call clone_size
CSVESIAASGSRWAKNIQYF TGCAGCGTTGAATCCATAGCGGCTAGCGGGAGTAGGTGGGCCAAAAACATTCAGTACTTC TRBV29-1 TRBD2 TRBJ2-4 few
CSARDRVGGNEQFF TGCAGTGCTAGAGATAGGGTAGGCGGCAATGAGCAGTTCTTC TRBV20-1 . TRBJ2-1 few
CASSQSDILNQPQHF TGTGCCTCCTCCCAATCTGACATTCTCAATCAGCCCCAGCATTTT TRBV3-1 . TRBJ1-5 .
CASSTTGKTEAFF TGTGCCAGCAGCACGACAGGAAAGACTGAAGCTTTCTTT TRBV5-5 . TRBJ1-1 many
CASGLLRADLLYEQYF TGTGCCAGCGGCTTATTAAGAGCGGACCTACTCTACGAGCAGTACTTC TRBV7-2 . TRBJ2-7 .
CASSQDRGGGQETQYF TGTGCCAGCAGCCAAGATCGTGGGGGTGGGCAAGAGACCCAGTACTTC TRBV4-2 . TRBJ2-5 few
CASSQERVAGKTQYF TGTGCCAGCAGCCAAGAAAGGGTAGCGGGCAAGACCCAGTACTTC TRBV3-1 TRBD2 TRBJ2-5 few
CASSYRIGDEQFF TGTGCCAGCAGCTACCGAATAGGCGATGAGCAGTTCTTC TRBV6-6 . TRBJ2-1 many
CAIRTGDEAFF TGTGCCATCAGGACAGGGGATGAAGCTTTCTTT TRBV10-3 TRBD1 TRBJ1-1 many
CATRQGTNTEAFF TGTGCCACGCGACAGGGGACGAACACTGAAGCTTTCTTT TRBV28 TRBD1 TRBJ1-1 few
CASSLRVLYTDTQYF TGTGCCAGCAGCTTGAGGGTACTTTATACAGATACGCAGTATTTT TRBV7-2 . TRBJ2-3 .
CATSDPPSGGRAYNEQFF TGTGCCACCAGTGACCCCCCCTCTGGCGGCCGGGCCTACAATGAGCAGTTCTTC TRBV24-1 . TRBJ2-1 .
CSARDPGGGADTQYF TGCAGTGCTAGAGATCCGGGGGGTGGCGCGGATACGCAGTATTTT TRBV20-1 TRBD2 TRBJ2-3 few
CASSPTSGGIYGYTF TGTGCCAGCAGCCCTACTTCGGGTGGGATCTATGGCTACACCTTC TRBV7-9 . TRBJ1-2 .
CASSAASYNEQFF TGTGCCAGTTCCGCAGCTTCCTACAATGAGCAGTTCTTC TRBV18 . TRBJ2-1 few
CASSIPGLAESDTSGPYEQYF TGTGCCAGCAGCATACCGGGACTAGCGGAGTCAGACACCTCTGGACCCTACGAGCAGTACTTC TRBV11-1 TRBD2 TRBJ2-7 .
CASSSAGDEFGNQPQHF TGTGCCAGCAGCTCGGCGGGAGACGAGTTTGGCAATCAGCCCCAGCATTTT TRBV13 . TRBJ1-5 many
CASSSLDLPPQYF TGTGCCAGCAGTTCCCTGGACCTCCCGCCCCAGTACTTC TRBV28 . TRBJ2-5 .
CASSVAIQNNEQFF TGTGCCAGCAGCGTAGCTATACAGAACAATGAGCAGTTCTTC TRBV9 . TRBJ2-1 few
CASSQGSVAAMNTEAFF TGTGCCAGCAGCCAGGGTAGTGTGGCGGCCATGAACACTGAAGCTTTCTTT TRBV7-9 . TRBJ1-1 .
CASSQPGQGFGANVLTF TGTGCCAGCAGCCAACCGGGACAGGGGTTTGGGGCCAACGTCCTGACTTTC TRBV7-9 TRBD1 TRBJ2-6 many
CASSLPSGSLTDTQYF TGTGCCAGCAGCTTGCCGAGCGGGAGTTTGACAGATACGCAGTATTTT TRBV5-4 TRBD2 TRBJ2-3 .
CASSVAGVGTDTQYF TGTGCCAGCAGCGTAGCGGGAGTAGGCACAGATACGCAGTATTTT TRBV9 . TRBJ2-3 few
CASSSLRGATEAFF TGTGCCAGCAGCTCCCTCCGGGGGGCCACTGAAGCTTTCTTT TRBV11-2 . TRBJ1-1 .
CASSYSQRAEAFF TGTGCCAGCAGTTACTCACAGAGGGCTGAAGCTTTCTTT TRBV6-5 . TRBJ1-1 few
CASSLRGTGASDTQYF TGTGCCAGCAGCTTGAGGGGGACAGGGGCATCAGATACGCAGTATTTT TRBV4-2 TRBD1 TRBJ2-3 .
CASSSGDRGLSEQFF TGTGCCAGCAGTTCGGGGGACAGGGGGCTAAGTGAGCAGTTCTTC TRBV12-3/TRBV12-4 TRBD1 TRBJ2-1 few
CAISESGENYGYTF TGTGCCATCAGTGAGTCGGGGGAGAACTATGGCTACACCTTC TRBV10-3 . TRBJ1-2 .
CASSLAGTKTDTQYF TGTGCCAGCAGCTTAGCGGGAACGAAGACAGATACGCAGTATTTT TRBV11-1 . TRBJ2-3 few
CASSLQGPEPYNEQFF TGTGCCAGCAGTCTACAGGGACCAGAACCGTACAATGAGCAGTTCTTC TRBV12-3/TRBV12-4 . TRBJ2-1 many
CASSYSLSNSYEQYF TGTGCCAGCAGTTACTCCTTGTCCAACTCCTACGAGCAGTACTTC TRBV6-5 . TRBJ2-7 many
CAIGYGTSGRTDTQYF TGTGCCATCGGCTACGGGACTAGCGGGAGAACAGATACGCAGTATTTT TRBV10-3 TRBD2 TRBJ2-3 many
CAIALSSGEQFF TGTGCCATCGCACTGAGTAGCGGGGAGCAGTTCTTC TRBV2 TRBD2 TRBJ2-1 few
CASTPAQQAHGYTF TGTGCCAGCACGCCGGCCCAACAGGCCCATGGCTACACCTTC TRBV6-1 . TRBJ1-2 few
CASSYSISQNTEAFF TGTGCCAGCAGTTACTCGATCAGCCAGAACACTGAAGCTTTCTTT TRBV6-5 . TRBJ1-1 many
CASSDPSNEQFF TGTGCCAGCAGTGACCCCTCCAATGAGCAGTTCTTC TRBV2 . TRBJ2-1 .
CASSMQGGASTDTQYF TGTGCCAGCAGCATGCAGGGGGGGGCTAGCACAGATACGCAGTATTTT TRBV7-2 . TRBJ2-3 many